The 27 T cell receptor beta chains presented below share a single source sample, sequenced in a study of cytomegalovirus exposure and HLA in healthy donors. PCR primers comprised 60 Vbeta and 13 Jbeta primers. Data came from immunoSEQ multiplex PCR; TCRdb stores just in-frame clones and leaves some out. Of about 110,000 clones in the sample, around 77% were seen once. The sequenced sample was PBMCs. The receptors stem from a male donor in good health and CMV-seronegative.

The chain uses TRBV30 and TRBJ2-5; 9 nucleotides align to TRBD2. V shed 2 bases and J 2 bases; nucleotides not matched to a gene: 9. This CDR3 has 16 amino acids. Germline CDR1 and CDR2: GTSNPN and SVGIG (reference sequence). In DNA, the CDR3 is TGTGCCTGGAGTTTAGGAGCGGGAGGTGGGCAAGAGACCCAGTACTTC. It yields the protein CAWSLGAGGGQETQYF.

V and J are TRBV28 and TRBJ2-5, with no clear D. The J call may not be correct, given that the DNA end is closer to TRBJ2-7. Germline CDR1 reads MDHEN; CDR2 reads SYDVKM. CDR3 length equals 11 residues. Written as DNA, the CDR3 is TGTGCCATTCATCAGGACTACGAGCAGTACTTC. Translated, it gives CAIHQDYEQYF.

This chain joins TRBV18 and TRBJ1-1; a weak D match, TRBD1 (6 bases). The CDR3 is made up of 14 amino acids. V lost 0 bases and J 4 bases, leaving 9 bases between the germline ends. The V gene's germline CDR1 is KGHSH and CDR2 LQKENI. The CDR3: CASSPPGASTEAFF. The CDR3 DNA is TGTGCCAGCTCACCACCGGGGGCCAGCACTGAAGCTTTCTTT.

CDR3 in DNA: TGTGCCAGCAGCGTAGGTGTCGGGGGGGATGGCTACACCTTC. Protein product: CASSVGVGGDGYTF. The rearrangement uses TRBV9 and TRBJ1-2; tentatively, D is TRBD1 (5 bases). The germline V gene encodes CDR1 SGDLS and CDR2 YYNGEE. V lost 0 bases, J lost 6 bases, and 12 bases lay in between. The CDR3 is 14 amino acids. The entire variable domain, with the rest obtained from reference TRBV9 and TRBJ1-2, is as follows: DSGVTQTPKHLITATGQRVTLRCSPRSGDLSVYWYQQSLDQGLQFLIQYYNGEERAKGNILERFSAQQFPDLHSELNLSSLELGDSALYFCASSVGVGGDGYTFGSGTRLTVV.

The chain has TRBV7-9 and TRBJ2-1; a weak D match, TRBD1 (6 bases). Germline V gives CDR1 SEHNR, CDR2 FQNEAQ (reference sequence). Trimming cost V 5 bases and J 5 bases, with 13 bases left between them. The CDR3 spans 14 residues. In DNA, the CDR3 is TGTGCCAGCAGCCACGGGACAACTCACAATGAGCAGTTCTTC. It specifies CASSHGTTHNEQFF.

The genes are TRBV18 and TRBJ1-2, with TRBD1 as a possible D gene (6 bases). The CDR3 contains 15 residues. V dropped 4 bases and J dropped 0 bases, with 12 bases sitting between them. Germline CDR1 reads KGHSH; CDR2 reads LQKENI. CDR3 residues: CASSREGGTNYGYTF. Written as DNA, the CDR3 is TGTGCCAGCTCACGAGAGGGGGGGACTAACTATGGCTACACCTTC.

The V and J genes are TRBV6-1 and TRBJ2-1; 13 bases align to TRBD2. The CDR3 sequence is 17 residues long. The junction had 11 bases not matched to a gene; V was cut back by 4 bases and J by 8 bases. Per germline, CDR1 MNHNS and CDR2 SASEGT. DNA for the CDR3: TGTGCCAGCAGTGCTCCTATATGGACTAGCGGGAGCGATGAGCAGTTCTTC. Translating gives CASSAPIWTSGSDEQFF.

As concerns this clone: The junction differs from germline at one of its ends, possibly a read error. V usage is TRBV7-9 and J usage is TRBJ1-1; D ambiguous. CDR3 length: 12 amino acids. The germline CDR1 and CDR2 sequences are SEHNR and FQNEAQ (reference sequence). The CDR3 coding sequence is TGTTCCAGCAGCTTGACTAACACTGAAGCTTTCTTT. Its translation: CSSSLTNTEAFF.

The CDR3 spells CASSSPGLAGETQYF. DNA of the CDR3: TGTGCCAGCAGTTCTCCGGGACTAGCGGGAGAGACCCAGTACTTC. The genes are TRBV28 and TRBJ2-5; 12 nucleotides line up with TRBD2. J was trimmed by 4 bases and V by 4 bases; bases with no gene match: 4. CDR3 length equals 15 residues. Germline assignment: CDR1 MDHEN and CDR2 SYDVKM.

The V call is TRBV7-9, the J call TRBJ2-6; 7 bases are shared with TRBD2. This CDR3 is built from 18 residues. J was trimmed by 0 bases and V by 4 bases; bases with no gene match: 9. From germline, CDR1 is SEHNR and CDR2 FQNEAQ (reference sequence). Here the CDR3 DNA reads TGTGCCAGCAGCTCATTTCTAGCGGATACCTCTGGGGCCAACGTCCTGACTTTC. This codes for CASSSFLADTSGANVLTF.

This clone was recorded a few times. The CDR3 protein is CASSPFVAGELFF. The CDR3 nucleotides are TGTGCCAGCAGCCCCTTCGTGGCAGGGGAGCTGTTTTTT. The chain couples TRBV14 to TRBJ2-2, with D uncertain. In germline, CDR1 is SGHDN, CDR2 FVKESK. The CDR3 has 13 amino acids. The V and J ends lost 4 bases and 8 bases respectively, with 11 bases between them.

V and J are TRBV6-4 and TRBJ1-2; TRBD1 matches at 9 bases. The germline CDR1 and CDR2 sequences are MRHNA and SNTAGT. V lost 4 bases to trimming and J lost 4 bases; unmatched junction nucleotides: 7. The CDR3 is made up of 15 amino acids. CDR3 region: CASSAGTGQGYGYTF. The CDR3 coding sequence is TGTGCCAGCAGTGCCGGGACAGGGCAAGGCTATGGCTACACCTTC.

The rearrangement uses TRBV11-2 and TRBJ2-2; 10 bases are a match to TRBD2. Germline lookup yields CDR1 SGHAT and CDR2 FQNNGV. Trimming at V came to 5 bases and at J to 5 bases, leaving 2 bases not matched to a gene. This CDR3 is built from 14 residues. CDR3 in amino acids: CASSQREGTGELFF. The CDR3 DNA is TGTGCCAGCAGCCAGCGGGAGGGTACCGGGGAGCTGTTTTTT.

The rearrangement links TRBV4-2 to TRBJ2-2, with TRBD2 matching over 8 bases. Trimming at V came to 0 bases and at J to 6 bases, leaving 15 bases not matched to a gene. Germline CDR1 reads LGHNA; CDR2 reads YNFKEQ. The length of the CDR3 is 19 residues. CDR3 in amino acids: CASSQDLTLSGSWAGELFF. CDR3 bases: TGTGCCAGCAGCCAAGATTTGACCCTAAGCGGGAGCTGGGCCGGGGAGCTGTTTTTT.

This clone has just a few counts. This chain connects TRBV10-3 to TRBJ2-7; TRBD2 might be the D (5 bases). Trimming pared 2 bases from V and 0 bases from J, leaving 14 bases between. The CDR3 has 16 residues. CDR1 is ENHRY and CDR2 is SYGVKD in the germline V gene. The CDR3 bases are TGTGCCATCAGTGAGGATGGAGGCAGTACCTCCTACGAGCAGTACTTC. Translated, it gives CAISEDGGSTSYEQYF.

This sequence joins TRBV28 and TRBJ2-4, with D hard to call. Germline V gene data show CDR1 as MDHEN and CDR2 as SYDVKM. The CDR3 has 13 residues. V was shortened by 7 bases and J by 0 bases, with 7 bases between the two germline ends. The CDR3: CASTELAKNIQYF. The CDR3 nucleotides read TGTGCCAGCACCGAACTAGCCAAAAACATTCAGTACTTC.

V and J are TRBV15 and TRBJ2-7; D not certain. Germline values: CDR1 LNHNV, CDR2 YYDKDF (reference sequence). V shed 0 bases and J shed 7 bases, with 7 bases lying between them. This CDR3 region has 12 residues. The CDR3 DNA reads as TGTGCCACCAGCAGAGATCCCAGGGAGCAGTACTTC. Translating it yields CATSRDPREQYF.

This chain connects TRBV15 to TRBJ2-5; D remains unclear. CDR3 size: 13 residues. Germline-derived CDR1 and CDR2 are LNHNV and YYDKDF (reference sequence). The V end was cut by 1 base, the J end by 5 bases, with 8 bases between. CDR3 residues: CATSRAIMETQYF. CDR3 DNA sequence: TGTGCCACCAGCAGAGCTATTATGGAGACCCAGTACTTC.

Turning to this clone: The junction shows a germline mismatch at one end, possibly a read error. This chain connects TRBV27 to TRBJ2-3; D remains ambiguous. In germline, CDR1 is MNHEY, CDR2 SMNVEV (reference sequence). The CDR3 is 15 amino acids. CDR3: CASSLSVRGTDTQYF. The CDR3 nucleotides read TGTGCCAGCAGTTTATCGGTTAGAGGCACGGATACGCAGTATTTT.

This chain connects TRBV11-2 to TRBJ2-7, with D perhaps matching TRBD2 (6 bases). Germline CDR1 is SGHAT and CDR2 is FQNNGV. V was clipped by 8 bases and J by 2 bases, with 16 bases between them. This CDR3 comprises 14 residues. The CDR3 sequence is CASASPGVTYEQYF. The CDR3 DNA reads TGTGCCAGCGCGTCCCCGGGGGTAACCTACGAGCAGTACTTC.

CDR3 loop: CASSPLGSGRLIDEQFF. CDR3 nucleotide sequence: TGTGCCAGTAGTCCCCTGGGCAGCGGGAGGTTGATCGATGAGCAGTTCTTC. The chain is built from TRBV19 and TRBJ2-1; 9 bases are a match to TRBD2. Germline values: CDR1 LNHDA, CDR2 SQIVND (reference sequence). This CDR3 has 17 amino acids. After removal of 5 bases from V and 8 bases from J, the junction contained 16 bases not matched to a gene. Looking up the rest from reference TRBV19 and TRBJ2-1 gives the full variable domain: DGGITQSPKYLFRKEGQNVTLSCEQNLNHDAMYWYRQDPGQGLRLIYYSQIVNDFQKGDIAEGYSVSREKKESFPLTVTSAQKNPTAFYLCASSPLGSGRLIDEQFFGPGTRLTVL.

The chain combines TRBV6-4 with TRBJ2-1, with 14 bases aligning to TRBD2. The germline V gene has CDR1 MRHNA and CDR2 SNTAGT. The CDR3 spans 15 residues. The J segment lost 7 bases and the V segment lost 3 bases, leaving 2 bases of the junction unmatched. The CDR3 region is CASSEGLAGVNEQFF. DNA of the CDR3: TGTGCCAGCAGTGAGGGACTAGCGGGAGTAAATGAGCAGTTCTTC.

V and J are TRBV18 and TRBJ1-2, with 7 bases fitting TRBD1. V lost 6 bases to trimming and J lost 6 bases; unmatched junction nucleotides: 13. The CDR3 is 15 residues long. Germline V gene data show CDR1 as KGHSH and CDR2 as LQKENI. The CDR3 region has the DNA TGTGCCAGCTCCGGGGATGGGACAGTGAGCCATGGCTACACCTTC. Protein sequence: CASSGDGTVSHGYTF.

The chain employs TRBV5-5 and TRBJ2-3, with D possibly being TRBD1 (5 bases). The germline V and J ends were trimmed by 4 bases and 3 bases, with 12 bases remaining between them. Germline CDR1 and CDR2: SGHKS and YYEKEE (reference sequence). The CDR3 is 14 amino acids. The CDR3 coding sequence is TGTGCCAGCAGCGTCTCAGGGTGGACAGATACGCAGTATTTT. This encodes CASSVSGWTDTQYF.

This chain joins TRBV4-1 and TRBJ2-7; 7 bases align to TRBD1. V lost 4 bases, J lost 6 bases, and 6 bases stayed unmatched. The CDR3 covers 13 residues. Germline V CDR1 and CDR2: MGHRA, YSYEKL. The CDR3 DNA reads as TGCGCCAGCAGCCCAGACAGGGTTGGCGAGCAGTACTTC. Residues: CASSPDRVGEQYF.

V usage is TRBV9 and J usage is TRBJ1-2, with D possibly being TRBD1 (5 bases). Germline V gene data show CDR1 as SGDLS and CDR2 as YYNGEE. The CDR3 has 12 amino acids. The ends were cut back, 5 bases at V and 7 bases at J, with 12 bases in the middle. Written as DNA, the CDR3 is TGTGCCAGCAGTACTCTAAGGGGTGGCTACACCTTC. Its protein product is CASSTLRGGYTF.

CDR3 DNA sequence: TGTGCCAGCAGTCGAAGGAGCACCGGGGAGCTGTTTTTT. It yields the protein CASSRRSTGELFF. The V call is TRBV27, the J call TRBJ2-2; D uncertain. Between the trimmed V and J ends, which lost 5 bases and 4 bases, there was a span of 8 bases. The CDR3 length is 13 residues. CDR1 and CDR2 from the germline V gene are MNHEY and SMNVEV (reference sequence).